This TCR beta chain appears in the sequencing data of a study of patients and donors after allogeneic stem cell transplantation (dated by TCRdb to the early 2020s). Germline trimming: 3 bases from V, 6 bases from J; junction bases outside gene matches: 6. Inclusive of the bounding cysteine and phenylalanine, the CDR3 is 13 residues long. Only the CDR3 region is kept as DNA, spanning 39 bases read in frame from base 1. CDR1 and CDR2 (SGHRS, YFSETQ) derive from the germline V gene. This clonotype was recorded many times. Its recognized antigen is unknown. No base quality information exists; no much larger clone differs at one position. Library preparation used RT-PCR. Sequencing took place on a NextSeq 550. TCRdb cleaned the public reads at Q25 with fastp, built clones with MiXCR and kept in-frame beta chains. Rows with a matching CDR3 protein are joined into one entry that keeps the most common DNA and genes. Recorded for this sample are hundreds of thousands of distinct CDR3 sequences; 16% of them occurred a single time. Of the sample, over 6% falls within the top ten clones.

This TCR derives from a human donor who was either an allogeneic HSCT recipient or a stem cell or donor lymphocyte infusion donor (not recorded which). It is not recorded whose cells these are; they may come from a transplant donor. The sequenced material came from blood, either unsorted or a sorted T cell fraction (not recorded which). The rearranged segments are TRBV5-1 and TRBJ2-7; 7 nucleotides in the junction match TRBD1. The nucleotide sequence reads TGCGCCAGCAGCTCTAAAACAGGGGTCGAGCAGTACTTC. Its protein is CASSSKTGVEQYF. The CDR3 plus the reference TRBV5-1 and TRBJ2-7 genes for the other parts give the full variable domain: KAGVTQTPRYLIKTRGQQVTLSCSPISGHRSVSWYQQTPGQGLQFLFEYFSETQRNKGNFPGRFSGRQFSNSRSEMNVSTLELGDSALYLCASSSKTGVEQYFGPGTRLTVT.